This T cell receptor beta chain was documented in a study of beta chain features in type 1 diabetes. Expressed TCRB transcripts were sequenced because the entire RNA isolate underwent reverse transcription. Only in-frame clones appear in the TCRdb table, and some are missing; sequencing was by immunoSEQ multiplex PCR. The sample holds 230,000 or so clones, about a sixth seen once. Sorting of CD4+ naive, central memory, regulatory and stem cell-like memory cells was performed via CD45RO/CCR7/CD25/CD127/CD95/CD27. Broader study findings: Type 1 diabetes patients had TCRB CDR3s that were shorter (moderately but significantly so) in all four CD4+ subsets. The VDJ junctions of type 1 diabetes patients carried fewer insertions and more deletions. A possible short-template PCR bias applies equally to patients and controls.

As for this clone: What it binds is unknown.

This CDR3 spans 16 amino acids. V lost 8 bases and J lost 5, with 23 bases in between. The germline V gene encodes CDR1 SNHLY and CDR2 FYNNEI. The specimen sequenced was naive CD4+ T cells from blood. The chain carries TRBV2 and TRBJ2-3; the D gene could be TRBD1 or TRBD2 (5 bases each). This TCR was sampled from a man younger than 40 with type 1 diabetes. The CDR3 DNA follows: TGTGCCAGCTCGCCCCGGGACCTCTCTAAGCGAGATACGCAGTATTTT. Protein product: CASSPRDLSKRDTQYF.